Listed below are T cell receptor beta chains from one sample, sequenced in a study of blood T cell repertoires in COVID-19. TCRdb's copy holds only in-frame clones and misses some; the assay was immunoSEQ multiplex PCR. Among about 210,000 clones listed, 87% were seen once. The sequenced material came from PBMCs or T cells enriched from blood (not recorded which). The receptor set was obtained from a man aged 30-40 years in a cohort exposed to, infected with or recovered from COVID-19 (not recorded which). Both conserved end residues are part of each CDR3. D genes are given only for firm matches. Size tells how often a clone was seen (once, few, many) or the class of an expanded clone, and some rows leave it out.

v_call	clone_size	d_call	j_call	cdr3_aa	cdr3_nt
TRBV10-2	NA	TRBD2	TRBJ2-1	CASKLAGGLNEQFF	TGCGCCAGCAAGCTAGCGGGAGGGCTCAATGAGCAGTTCTTC
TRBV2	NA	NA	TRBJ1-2	CASIPIPWNYGYTF	TGTGCCAGCATCCCTATCCCGTGGAACTATGGCTACACCTTC
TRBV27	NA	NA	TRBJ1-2	CARLPRLSGYTF	TGTGCCCGCCTCCCTAGGCTAAGTGGCTACACCTTC
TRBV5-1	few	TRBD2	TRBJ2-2	CASSRGLAGPTGELFF	TGCGCCAGCAGCCGTGGACTAGCGGGACCCACCGGGGAGCTGTTTTTT
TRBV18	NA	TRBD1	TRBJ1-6	CASSPADRGRDSPLHF	TGTGCCAGCTCACCCGCGGACAGGGGTCGGGATTCACCCCTCCACTTT
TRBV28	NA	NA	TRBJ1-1	CASSLSLNTEAFF	TGTGCCAGCAGTTTAAGCCTGAACACTGAAGCTTTCTTT
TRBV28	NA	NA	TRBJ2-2	CASSLSGVPNTGELFF	TGTGCCAGCAGTTTATCAGGGGTTCCGAACACCGGGGAGCTGTTTTTT
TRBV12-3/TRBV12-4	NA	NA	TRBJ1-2	CASSMSLYGYTF	TGTGCCAGCAGTATGTCCCTCTATGGCTACACCTTC
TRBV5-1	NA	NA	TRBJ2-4	CASSSPSGERAKNIQYF	TGCGCCAGCAGCTCGCCTTCAGGGGAGAGGGCCAAAAACATTCAGTACTTC
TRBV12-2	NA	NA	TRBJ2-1	CASREAGTNVKASGKHEQFF	TGTGCAAGTCGTGAGGCGGGGACAAACGTGAAGGCTAGCGGGAAACATGAGCAGTTCTTC
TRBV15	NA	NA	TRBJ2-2	CATSRDRGMGTGELFF	TGTGCCACCAGCAGAGATCGGGGGATGGGTACCGGGGAGCTGTTTTTT
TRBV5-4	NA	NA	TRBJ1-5	CASSLSGNSNQPQHF	TGTGCCAGCAGCTTGTCGGGGAATAGCAATCAGCCCCAGCATTTT
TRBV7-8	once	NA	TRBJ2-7	CASSPRGVGTYEQYF	TGTGCCAGCAGCCCCCGAGGAGTTGGTACCTACGAGCAGTACTTC
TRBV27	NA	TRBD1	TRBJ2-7	CASRELGTGNYEQYF	TGTGCCAGCAGAGAACTCGGGACAGGGAACTACGAGCAGTACTTC
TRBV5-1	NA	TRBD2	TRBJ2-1	CASSLGLAGVGEQFF	TGCGCCAGCAGCCTGGGACTAGCGGGAGTAGGCGAGCAGTTCTTC
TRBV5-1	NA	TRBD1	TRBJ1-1	CASSLQAQGVNTEAFF	TGCGCCAGCAGCTTGCAAGCCCAGGGGGTGAACACTGAAGCTTTCTTT
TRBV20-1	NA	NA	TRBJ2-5	CSARDRETQYF	TGCAGTGCTAGAGATAGAGAGACCCAGTACTTC
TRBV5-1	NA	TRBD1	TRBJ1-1	CASSLFAPGQGVNTEAFF	TGCGCCAGCAGCTTGTTCGCTCCTGGACAGGGGGTGAACACTGAAGCTTTCTTT
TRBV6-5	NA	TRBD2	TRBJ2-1	CASSYSSGRAGNEQFF	TGTGCCAGCAGTTACTCTAGCGGGAGGGCCGGAAATGAGCAGTTCTTC
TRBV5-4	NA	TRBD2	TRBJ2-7	CASQTSGNTESSYEQYF	TGTGCCAGCCAAACTAGCGGGAATACTGAAAGCTCCTACGAGCAGTACTTC
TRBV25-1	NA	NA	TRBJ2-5	CASSERIGLQETQYF	TGTGCCAGCAGTGAACGAATCGGACTGCAAGAGACCCAGTACTTC
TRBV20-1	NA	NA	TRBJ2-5	CSASAETQYF	TGCAGTGCTAGTGCGGAGACCCAGTACTTC
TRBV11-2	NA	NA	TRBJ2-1	CASSPSWAGSSYNEQFF	TGTGCCAGCAGCCCCTCCTGGGCGGGAAGCTCCTACAATGAGCAGTTCTTC
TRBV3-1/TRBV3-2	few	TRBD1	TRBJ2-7	CASSQAGGDEQYF	TGTGCCAGCAGCCAAGCAGGGGGAGACGAGCAGTACTTC
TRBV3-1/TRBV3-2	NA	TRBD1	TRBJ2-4	CASSTQGAKNIQYF	TGTGCCAGCAGCACACAGGGGGCCAAAAACATTCAGTACTTC
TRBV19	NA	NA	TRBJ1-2	CASSRQGDYGYTF	TGTGCCAGTAGTAGGCAGGGTGACTATGGCTACACCTTC
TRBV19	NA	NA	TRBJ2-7	CASSIDAKSSYEQYF	TGTGCCAGTAGTATAGATGCTAAGTCTAGCTACGAGCAGTACTTC
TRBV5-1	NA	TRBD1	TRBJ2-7	CASSLDPGTVYEQYF	TGCGCCAGCAGCTTGGATCCTGGGACAGTCTACGAGCAGTACTTC
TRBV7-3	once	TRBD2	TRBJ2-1	CASSISGSSYNEQFF	TGTGCCAGCAGCATAAGCGGGAGCTCCTACAATGAGCAGTTCTTC
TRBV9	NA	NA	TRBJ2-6	CASSVDLSGANVLTF	TGTGCCAGCAGCGTAGATCTCTCTGGGGCCAACGTCCTGACTTTC
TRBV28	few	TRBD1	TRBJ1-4	CASSPRQGAGEKLFF	TGTGCCAGCAGCCCCCGACAGGGGGCGGGTGAAAAACTGTTTTTT
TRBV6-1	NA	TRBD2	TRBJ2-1	CASSEFSGNSYNEQFF	TGTGCCAGCAGTGAATTTAGCGGGAACTCCTACAATGAGCAGTTCTTC
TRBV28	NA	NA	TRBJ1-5	CASIQLGQPQHF	TGTGCCAGCATTCAGCTAGGTCAGCCCCAGCATTTT
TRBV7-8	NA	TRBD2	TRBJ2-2	CASSLVIGRGRTGELFF	TGTGCCAGCAGCTTAGTTATCGGGAGGGGTAGAACCGGGGAGCTGTTTTTT
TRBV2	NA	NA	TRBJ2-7	CASREGLYEQYF	TGTGCCAGCAGGGAAGGACTCTACGAGCAGTACTTC
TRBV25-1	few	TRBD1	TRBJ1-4	CASSPWTGESEKLFF	TGTGCCAGCAGTCCTTGGACAGGGGAAAGCGAAAAACTGTTTTTT
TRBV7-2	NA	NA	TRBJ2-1	CASSLAGPGTYNEQFF	TGTGCCAGCAGCTTAGCTGGGCCAGGGACTTACAATGAGCAGTTCTTC
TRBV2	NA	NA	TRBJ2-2	CASKVRENTGELFF	TGTGCCAGCAAAGTTCGGGAGAACACCGGGGAGCTGTTTTTT
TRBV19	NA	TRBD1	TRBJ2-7	CASSRRPGTDPSYEQYF	TGTGCCAGTAGTCGTAGACCCGGGACAGATCCCTCCTACGAGCAGTACTTC
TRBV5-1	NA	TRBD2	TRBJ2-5	CASSRGLAEETQYF	TGCGCCAGCAGCAGGGGACTAGCGGAAGAGACCCAGTACTTC
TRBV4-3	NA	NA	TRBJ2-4	CASSQEGLGGVAKNIQYF	TGCGCCAGCAGCCAAGAGGGGCTCGGGGGAGTAGCCAAAAACATTCAGTACTTC
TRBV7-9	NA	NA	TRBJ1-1	CASSSQTREAFF	TGTGCCAGCAGCTCTCAGACACGCGAAGCTTTCTTT
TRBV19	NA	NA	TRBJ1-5	CASTDSFNQPQHF	TGTGCCAGTACCGACAGTTTCAATCAGCCCCAGCATTTT
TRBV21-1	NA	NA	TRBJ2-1	CASSKSRGLALNEQFF	TGTGCCAGCAGCAAATCCCGGGGACTAGCGCTCAATGAGCAGTTCTTC
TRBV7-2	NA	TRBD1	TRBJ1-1	CASSIDRARMNTEAFF	TGTGCCAGCAGTATCGACAGGGCGAGGATGAACACTGAAGCTTTCTTT
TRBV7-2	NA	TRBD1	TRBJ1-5	CASSWVTGTGHQPQHF	TGTGCCAGCAGCTGGGTAACCGGGACAGGGCATCAGCCCCAGCATTTT
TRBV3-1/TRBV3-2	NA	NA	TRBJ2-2	CASSQGGAGELFF	TGTGCCAGCAGCCAAGGAGGAGCCGGGGAGCTGTTTTTT
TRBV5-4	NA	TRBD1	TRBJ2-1	CASRANRGNNEQFF	TGTGCCAGCAGGGCAAACAGGGGGAATAATGAGCAGTTCTTC
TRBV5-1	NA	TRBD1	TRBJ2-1	CASSYRGRSLADEQFF	TGCGCCAGCAGTTACAGGGGCCGCTCTTTAGCAGATGAGCAGTTCTTC
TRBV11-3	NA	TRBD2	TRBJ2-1	CASSFTSGTSINEQFF	TGTGCCAGCAGCTTCACTTCGGGGACTAGCATCAATGAGCAGTTCTTC